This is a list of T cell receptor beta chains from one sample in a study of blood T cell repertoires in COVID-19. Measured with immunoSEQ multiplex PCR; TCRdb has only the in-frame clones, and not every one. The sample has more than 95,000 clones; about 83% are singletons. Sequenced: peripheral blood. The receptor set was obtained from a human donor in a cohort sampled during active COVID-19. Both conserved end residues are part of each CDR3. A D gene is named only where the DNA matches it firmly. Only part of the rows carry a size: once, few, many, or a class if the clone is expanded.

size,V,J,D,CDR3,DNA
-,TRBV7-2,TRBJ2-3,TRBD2,CASSSTSGRNTQYF,TGTGCCAGCAGCTCCACTAGCGGGAGAAATACGCAGTATTTT
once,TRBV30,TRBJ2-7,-,CAWSPQGYEQYF,TGTGCCTGGAGCCCTCAGGGCTACGAGCAGTACTTC
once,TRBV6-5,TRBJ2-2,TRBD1,CASSRTGVNTGELFF,TGTGCCAGCAGTAGGACAGGGGTCAACACCGGGGAGCTGTTTTTT
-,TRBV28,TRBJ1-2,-,CASSPRQYGYTF,TGTGCCAGCAGTCCCAGACAGTATGGCTACACCTTC
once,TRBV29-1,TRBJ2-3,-,CSVEESTGLTDTQYF,TGCAGCGTTGAAGAGAGTACGGGTCTCACAGATACGCAGTATTTT
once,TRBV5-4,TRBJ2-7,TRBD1,CASSIPGGHEQYF,TGTGCCAGCAGCATCCCAGGGGGCCACGAGCAGTACTTC
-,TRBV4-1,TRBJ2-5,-,CASSQDGTGETQYF,TGCGCCAGCAGCCAAGATGGAACGGGGGAGACCCAGTACTTC
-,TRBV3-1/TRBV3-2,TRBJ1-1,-,CASSRRNTEAFF,TGTGCCAGCAGTCGTAGGAACACTGAAGCTTTCTTT
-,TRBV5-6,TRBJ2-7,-,CASSLIYHQPGEQYF,TGTGCCAGCAGCTTGATTTACCACCAACCAGGGGAGCAGTACTTC
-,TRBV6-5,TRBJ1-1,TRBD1,CASSSQGGRGKTEAFF,TGTGCCAGCAGTTCACAGGGGGGGCGGGGAAAAACTGAAGCTTTCTTT
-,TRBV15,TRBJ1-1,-,CATSRDKEGSNTEAFF,TGTGCCACCAGCAGAGATAAGGAGGGGTCGAACACTGAAGCTTTCTTT
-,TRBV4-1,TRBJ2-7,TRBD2,CASSQVSGTNNEQYF,TGCGCCAGCAGCCAAGTTAGCGGGACGAACAACGAGCAGTACTTC
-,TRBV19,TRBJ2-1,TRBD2,CASSLHPAGDEQFF,TGTGCCAGTAGTCTCCACCCAGCGGGAGACGAGCAGTTCTTC